The following is a T cell receptor (beta chain) sequence with its context. What it binds is unknown. This entry is derived from a study of blood T cells in healthy people across ages. Trimming stripped 8 bases from V and 7 bases from J, with 22 bases between. The CDR3 spans 15 residues. Study-level findings and limits: The study found TCR beta diversity correlated strongly with naive T cell percentage.

For the second PCR, which ran for roughly 7 to 11 cycles, a sample-barcoded 5' primer and a J-beta primer mix were used. MiXCR was run by TCRdb on the 5' RACE reads, yielding one entry per CDR3 protein. The sample includes 550,000 to 800,000 distinct CDR3 sequences, around 20% of them seen just once. The sequence derives from a man in his 70s in good health. Source material: blood. This rearrangement joins TRBV12-3 or TRBV12-4 to TRBJ2-3, with D possibly matching TRBD1 (6 bases). CDR3 coding DNA: TGTGCCAGCCAACTGGGGGCGGAGCTGCCTCATACGCAGTATTTT. Its protein is CASQLGAELPHTQYF.